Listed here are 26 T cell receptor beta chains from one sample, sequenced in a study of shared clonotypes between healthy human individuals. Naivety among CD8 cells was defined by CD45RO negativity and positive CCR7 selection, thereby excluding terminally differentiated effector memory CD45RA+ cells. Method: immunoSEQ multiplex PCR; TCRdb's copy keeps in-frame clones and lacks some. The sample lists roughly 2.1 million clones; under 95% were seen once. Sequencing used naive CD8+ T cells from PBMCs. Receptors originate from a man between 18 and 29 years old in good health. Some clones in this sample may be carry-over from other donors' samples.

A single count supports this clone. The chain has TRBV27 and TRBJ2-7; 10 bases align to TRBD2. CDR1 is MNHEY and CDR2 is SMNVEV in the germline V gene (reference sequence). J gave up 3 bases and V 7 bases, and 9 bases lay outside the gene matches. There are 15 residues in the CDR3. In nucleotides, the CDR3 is TGTGCCAGCACGGGGGGAGCGGGAGGGAACTACGAGCAGTACTTC. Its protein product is CASTGGAGGNYEQYF.

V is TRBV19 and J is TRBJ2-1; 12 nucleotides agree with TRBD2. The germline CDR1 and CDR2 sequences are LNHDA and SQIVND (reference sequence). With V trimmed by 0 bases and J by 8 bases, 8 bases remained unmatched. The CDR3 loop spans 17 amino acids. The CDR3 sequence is CASSIEASGRADHEQFF. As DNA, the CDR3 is TGTGCCAGTAGTATAGAAGCTAGCGGGAGGGCCGACCATGAGCAGTTCTTC. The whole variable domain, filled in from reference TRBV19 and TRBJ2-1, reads DGGITQSPKYLFRKEGQNVTLSCEQNLNHDAMYWYRQDPGQGLRLIYYSQIVNDFQKGDIAEGYSVSREKKESFPLTVTSAQKNPTAFYLCASSIEASGRADHEQFFGPGTRLTVL.

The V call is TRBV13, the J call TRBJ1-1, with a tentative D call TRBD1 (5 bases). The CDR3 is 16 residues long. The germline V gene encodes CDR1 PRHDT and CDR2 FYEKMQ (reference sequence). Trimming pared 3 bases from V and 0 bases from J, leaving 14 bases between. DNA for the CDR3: TGTGCCAGCAGCTTGGGGGACGCAATTATGAACACTGAAGCTTTCTTT. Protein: CASSLGDAIMNTEAFF.

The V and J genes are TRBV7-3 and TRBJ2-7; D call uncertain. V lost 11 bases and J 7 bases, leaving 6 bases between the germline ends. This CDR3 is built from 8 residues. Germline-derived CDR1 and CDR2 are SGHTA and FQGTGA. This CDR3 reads CAGPEQYF. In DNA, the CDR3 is TGTGCCGGGCCAGAGCAGTACTTC.

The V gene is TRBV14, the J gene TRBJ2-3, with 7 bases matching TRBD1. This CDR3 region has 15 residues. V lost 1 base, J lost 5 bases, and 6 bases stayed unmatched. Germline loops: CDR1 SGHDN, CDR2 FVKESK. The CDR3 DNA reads TGTGCCAGCAGCCAAGTGACAGGGTGGGGAGATACGCAGTATTTT. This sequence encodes CASSQVTGWGDTQYF.

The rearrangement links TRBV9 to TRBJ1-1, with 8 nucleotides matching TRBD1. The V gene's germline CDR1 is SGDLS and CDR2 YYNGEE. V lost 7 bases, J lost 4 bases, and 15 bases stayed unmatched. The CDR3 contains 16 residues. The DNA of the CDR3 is TGTGCCAGCGGTGAAACCGGGACAGGACCGATCACTGAAGCTTTCTTT. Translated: CASGETGTGPITEAFF. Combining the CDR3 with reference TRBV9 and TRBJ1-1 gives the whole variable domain DSGVTQTPKHLITATGQRVTLRCSPRSGDLSVYWYQQSLDQGLQFLIQYYNGEERAKGNILERFSAQQFPDLHSELNLSSLELGDSALYFCASGETGTGPITEAFFGQGTRLTVV.

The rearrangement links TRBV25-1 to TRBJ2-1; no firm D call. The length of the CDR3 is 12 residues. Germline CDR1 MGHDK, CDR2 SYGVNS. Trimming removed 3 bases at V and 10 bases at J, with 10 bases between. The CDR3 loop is CASSDESYEQFF. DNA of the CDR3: TGTGCCAGCAGTGATGAGAGCTACGAGCAGTTCTTC.

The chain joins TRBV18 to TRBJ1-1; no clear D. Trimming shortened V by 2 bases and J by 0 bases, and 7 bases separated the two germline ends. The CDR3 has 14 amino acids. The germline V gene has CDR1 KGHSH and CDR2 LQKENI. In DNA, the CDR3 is TGTGCCAGCTCACCAACCCCCCTGAACACTGAAGCTTTCTTT. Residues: CASSPTPLNTEAFF.

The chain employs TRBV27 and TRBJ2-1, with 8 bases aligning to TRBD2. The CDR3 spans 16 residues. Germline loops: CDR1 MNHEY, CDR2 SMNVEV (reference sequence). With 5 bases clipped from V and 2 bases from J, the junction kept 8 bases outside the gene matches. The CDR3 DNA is TGTGCCAGCAGTACTATAGCGGGACTGGCCTACAATGAGCAGTTCTTC. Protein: CASSTIAGLAYNEQFF.

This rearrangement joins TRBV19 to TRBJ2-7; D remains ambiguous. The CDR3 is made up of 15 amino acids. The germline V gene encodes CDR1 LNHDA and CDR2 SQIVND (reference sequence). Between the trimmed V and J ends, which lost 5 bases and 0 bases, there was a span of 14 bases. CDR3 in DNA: TGTGCCAGTAGTTTCGCAGGATCGATCTCCTACGAGCAGTACTTC. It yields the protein CASSFAGSISYEQYF.

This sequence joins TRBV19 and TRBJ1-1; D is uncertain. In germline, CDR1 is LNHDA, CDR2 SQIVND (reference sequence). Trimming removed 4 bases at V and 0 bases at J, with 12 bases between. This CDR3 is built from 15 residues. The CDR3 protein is CASSKFALMNTEAFF. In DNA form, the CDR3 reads TGTGCCAGTAGTAAATTCGCTCTCATGAACACTGAAGCTTTCTTT.

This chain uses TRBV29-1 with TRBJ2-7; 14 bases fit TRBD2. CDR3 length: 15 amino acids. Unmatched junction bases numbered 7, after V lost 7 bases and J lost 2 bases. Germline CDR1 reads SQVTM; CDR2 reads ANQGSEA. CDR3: CSAGTSGSGAYEQYF. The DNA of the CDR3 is TGCAGCGCCGGGACTAGCGGGAGCGGGGCCTACGAGCAGTACTTC.

CDR3 amino acids: CASRLGGVDTQYF. The CDR3 DNA reads as TGTGCCAGCAGGCTCGGGGGGGTAGATACGCAGTATTTT. This chain connects TRBV27 to TRBJ2-3; the match to TRBD2 covers 8 bases. Trimming removed 6 bases from V and 5 bases from J; junction bases left unmatched: 4. Germline-derived CDR1 and CDR2 are MNHEY and SMNVEV (reference sequence). The CDR3 loop spans 13 amino acids.

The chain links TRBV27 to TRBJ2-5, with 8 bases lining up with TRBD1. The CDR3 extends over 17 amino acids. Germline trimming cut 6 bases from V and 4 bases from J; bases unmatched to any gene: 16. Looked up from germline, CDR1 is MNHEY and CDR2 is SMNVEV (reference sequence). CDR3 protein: CASSPSPRQGYTETQYF. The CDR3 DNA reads TGTGCCAGCAGCCCGAGCCCTCGACAGGGGTATACAGAGACCCAGTACTTC.

CDR3 protein: CASSLTLFMNTEAFF. The CDR3 region has the DNA TGTGCCAGCAGTTTAACTCTCTTCATGAACACTGAAGCTTTCTTT. The chain joins TRBV28 to TRBJ1-1; D is ambiguous. CDR3 length: 15 residues. V lost 2 bases to trimming and J lost 0 bases, with 10 bases between them. Germline loops: CDR1 MDHEN, CDR2 SYDVKM.

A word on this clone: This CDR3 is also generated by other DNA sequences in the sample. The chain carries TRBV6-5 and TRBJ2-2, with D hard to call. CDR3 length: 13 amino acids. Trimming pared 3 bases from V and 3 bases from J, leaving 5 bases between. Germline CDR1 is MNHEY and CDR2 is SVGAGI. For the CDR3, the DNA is TGTGCCAGCAGTTATCTGGACACCGGGGAGCTGTTTTTT. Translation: CASSYLDTGELFF.

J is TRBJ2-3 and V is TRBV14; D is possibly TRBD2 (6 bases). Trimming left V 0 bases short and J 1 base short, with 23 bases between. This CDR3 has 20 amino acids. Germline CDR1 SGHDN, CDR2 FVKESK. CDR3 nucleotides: TGTGCCAGCAGCCAAGAAGGATGGGGGTCACGGGAGTACGGCACAGATACGCAGTATTTT. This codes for CASSQEGWGSREYGTDTQYF.

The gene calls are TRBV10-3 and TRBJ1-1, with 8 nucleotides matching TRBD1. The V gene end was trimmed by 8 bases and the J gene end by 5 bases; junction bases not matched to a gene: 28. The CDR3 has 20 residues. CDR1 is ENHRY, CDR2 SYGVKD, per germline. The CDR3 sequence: CAISGLRSGGWVAQGTEAFF. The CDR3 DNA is TGTGCCATCTCTGGTTTGAGGTCAGGGGGCTGGGTAGCGCAGGGAACTGAAGCTTTCTTT.

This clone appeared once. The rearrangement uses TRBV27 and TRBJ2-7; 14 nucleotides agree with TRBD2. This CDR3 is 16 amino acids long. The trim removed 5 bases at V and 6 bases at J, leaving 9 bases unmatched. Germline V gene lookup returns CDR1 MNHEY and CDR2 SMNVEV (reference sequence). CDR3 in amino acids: CASSPGTSGRRGEQYF. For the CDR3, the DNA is TGTGCCAGCAGTCCCGGGACTAGCGGGAGACGCGGCGAGCAGTACTTC.

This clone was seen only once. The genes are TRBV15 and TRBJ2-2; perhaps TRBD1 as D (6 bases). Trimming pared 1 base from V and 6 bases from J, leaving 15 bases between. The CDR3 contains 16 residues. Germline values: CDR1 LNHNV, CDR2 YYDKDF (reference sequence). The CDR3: CATSRVPAGEAGELFF. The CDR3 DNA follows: TGTGCCACCAGCAGAGTTCCGGCAGGGGAAGCCGGGGAGCTGTTTTTT.

CDR3 nucleotide sequence: TGCGCCAGCAGCCAAGGGCCGGGACAGCTCAATCAGCCCCAGCATTTT. Protein: CASSQGPGQLNQPQHF. This chain uses TRBV4-1 with TRBJ1-5, with 7 bases aligning to TRBD1. Germline V gene data show CDR1 as MGHRA and CDR2 as YSYEKL. CDR3 length equals 16 residues. Trimming took 1 base from V and 3 from J; bases not matched to a gene: 6.

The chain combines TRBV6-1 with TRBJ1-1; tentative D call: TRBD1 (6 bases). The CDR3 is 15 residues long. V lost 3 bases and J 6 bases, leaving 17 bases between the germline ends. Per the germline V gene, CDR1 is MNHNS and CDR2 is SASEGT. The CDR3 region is CASSEGAAVRAEAFF. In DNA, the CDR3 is TGTGCCAGCAGTGAGGGGGCCGCAGTAAGGGCTGAAGCTTTCTTT.

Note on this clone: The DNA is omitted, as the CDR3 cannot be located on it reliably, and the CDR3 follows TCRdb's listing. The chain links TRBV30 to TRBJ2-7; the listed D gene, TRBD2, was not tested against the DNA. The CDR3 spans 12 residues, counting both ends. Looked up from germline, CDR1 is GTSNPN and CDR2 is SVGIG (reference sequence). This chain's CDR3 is CAWSVLSWEQYF.

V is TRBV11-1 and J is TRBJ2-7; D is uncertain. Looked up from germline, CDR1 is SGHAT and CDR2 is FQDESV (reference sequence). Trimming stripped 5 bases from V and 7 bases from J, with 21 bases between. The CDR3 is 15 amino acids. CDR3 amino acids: CASSLRRASTREQYF. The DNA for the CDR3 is TGTGCCAGCAGCCTCCGGCGAGCGTCTACCAGGGAGCAGTACTTC.

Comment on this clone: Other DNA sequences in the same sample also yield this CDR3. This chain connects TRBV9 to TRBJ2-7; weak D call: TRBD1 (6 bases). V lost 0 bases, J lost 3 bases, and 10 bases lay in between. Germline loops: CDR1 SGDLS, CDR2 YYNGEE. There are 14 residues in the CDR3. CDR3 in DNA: TGTGCCAGCAGCGTAGCTACAGGGCTCTACGAGCAGTACTTC. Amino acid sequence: CASSVATGLYEQYF.

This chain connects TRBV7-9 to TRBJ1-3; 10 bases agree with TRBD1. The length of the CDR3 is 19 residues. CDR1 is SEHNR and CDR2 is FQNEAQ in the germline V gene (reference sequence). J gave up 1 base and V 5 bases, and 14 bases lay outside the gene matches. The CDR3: CASSATRDRGRLSGNTIYF. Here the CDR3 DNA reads TGTGCCAGCAGCGCGACTCGGGACAGGGGACGACTGTCTGGAAACACCATATATTTT.